The next 21 T cell receptor beta chains were all read from a single sample in a study of early T cells in non-severe SARS-CoV-2 infection. In TCRdb, the 5' RACE reads were re-called with MiXCR into one record per CDR3 protein. The sample lists some 29,000 distinct CDR3 sequences, about 4.8% occurring once. The sample taken for sequencing was whole blood. All receptors come from an adult who was a healthcare worker with PCR-confirmed SARS-CoV-2 infection or an uninfected control (not recorded which).

This clonotype was observed at least ten times. The chain has TRBV7-9 and TRBJ1-6, with a weak D call TRBD1 (5 bases). Trimming removed 5 bases at V and 8 bases at J, with 16 bases between. The CDR3 extends over 15 amino acids. Germline lookup yields CDR1 SEHNR and CDR2 FQNEAQ (reference sequence). CDR3 coding DNA: TGTGCCAGCAGCAATGGCCGGGGCGGATATTCACCCCTCCACTTT. This encodes CASSNGRGGYSPLHF. The complete variable domain, with remaining parts taken from reference TRBV7-9 and TRBJ1-6, reads DTGVSQNPRHKITKRGQNVTFRCDPISEHNRLYWYRQTLGQGPEFLTYFQNEAQLEKSRLLSDRFSAERPKGSFSTLEIQRTEQGDSAMYLCASSNGRGGYSPLHFGNGTRLTVT.

In this sample, this clonotype turned up a few times. The chain carries TRBV7-9 and TRBJ2-1; 9 nucleotides match TRBD1. V was pared by 3 bases and J by 5 bases, with 2 bases of the junction left unmatched. The germline CDR1 and CDR2 sequences are SEHNR and FQNEAQ (reference sequence). This CDR3 has 14 amino acids. CDR3 DNA: TGTGCCAGCAGCTTTGGGACAGGGAACAATGAGCAGTTCTTC. Translating gives CASSFGTGNNEQFF.

As concerns this clonotype: This may be a read error, as it is one base from a much larger clone. The rearrangement uses TRBV20-1 and TRBJ2-3; maybe TRBD2 (6 bases). V shed 4 bases and J shed 3 bases, with 11 bases lying between them. CDR3 length: 13 residues. Germline assignment: CDR1 DFQATT and CDR2 SNEGSKA (reference sequence). CDR3 sequence reads: CSATTRGTDTQYF. In DNA, the CDR3 is TGCAGTGCTACGACTCGGGGGACAGATACGCAGTATTTT.

This clonotype was counted at least ten times. V usage is TRBV5-1 and J usage is TRBJ1-1, with D uncertain. Germline V gene lookup returns CDR1 SGHRS and CDR2 YFSETQ. This CDR3 has 15 residues. Trimming removed 0 bases at V and 1 base at J, with 10 bases between. CDR3 coding DNA: TGCGCCAGCAGCTTGGACATGGCTGGGAACACTGAAGCTTTCTTT. It is translated as CASSLDMAGNTEAFF.

This clonotype has at least ten counts. The rearrangement links TRBV28 to TRBJ1-1; D is unclear. V lost 6 bases and J 0 bases, leaving 5 bases between the germline ends. The germline gives CDR1 MDHEN, CDR2 SYDVKM. CDR3 length equals 12 residues. The CDR3 coding sequence is TGTGCCAGCAGCCGCATGAACACTGAAGCTTTCTTT. Translation: CASSRMNTEAFF.

This clonotype occurred many times. The chain has TRBV11-2 and TRBJ1-2, with 10 bases fitting TRBD1. CDR3 length: 15 amino acids. Germline V lookup: CDR1 SGHAT, CDR2 FQNNGV. The V and J ends lost 5 bases and 6 bases, in that order; junction bases with no gene match: 9. CDR3 nucleotide sequence: TGTGCCAGCAGCCAAGCGGACAGGGGGATGGATGGCTACACCTTC. The encoded protein is CASSQADRGMDGYTF.

This clonotype was recorded many times. The chain has TRBV7-9 and TRBJ1-4; TRBD1 aligns across 9 bases. V was pared by 3 bases and J by 5 bases, with 7 bases of the junction left unmatched. Germline V lookup: CDR1 SEHNR, CDR2 FQNEAQ (reference sequence). The CDR3 totals 16 residues. CDR3 in DNA: TGTGCCAGCAGCTTGTCCGGGACAGGGTTAAATGAAAAACTGTTTTTT. Its translation is CASSLSGTGLNEKLFF.

The rearrangement links TRBV7-6 to TRBJ2-5, with 9 bases fitting TRBD1. The CDR3 spans 14 residues. Germline V gene lookup returns CDR1 SGHVS and CDR2 FNYEAQ. The V and J ends lost 5 bases and 4 bases, in that order; junction bases with no gene match: 5. CDR3 amino acids: CASSRGTGLETQYF. The CDR3 nucleotides are TGTGCCAGCAGCCGCGGGACAGGGTTAGAGACCCAGTACTTC. The entire variable domain, with the rest obtained from reference TRBV7-6 and TRBJ2-5, is as follows: GAGVSQSPRYKVTKRGQDVALRCDPISGHVSLYWYRQALGQGPEFLTYFNYEAQQDKSGLPNDRFSAERPEGSISTLTIQRTEQRDSAMYRCASSRGTGLETQYFGPGTRLLVL.

This clonotype was observed at least ten times. V is TRBV12-3 or TRBV12-4 and J is TRBJ1-5, with D maybe TRBD1 (5 bases). CDR3 length equals 15 residues. Trimming shortened V by 6 bases and J by 2 bases, and 14 bases separated the two germline ends. In DNA form, the CDR3 reads TGTGCCAGCAGGGCTCAGGGTTCCGGCAATCAGCCCCAGCATTTT. Its protein product is CASRAQGSGNQPQHF.

This clonotype was counted many times. V is TRBV28 and J is TRBJ2-7; either TRBD1 or TRBD2 may supply D (5 bases each). Germline V CDR1 and CDR2: MDHEN, SYDVKM. CDR3 size: 14 residues. Between the trimmed V and J ends, which lost 5 bases and 5 bases, there was a span of 16 bases. The CDR3 bases are TGTGCCAGCAGTGGCCGGGACCGTCAGCACGAGCAGTACTTC. The encoded protein is CASSGRDRQHEQYF.

On this clonotype: Since a much larger clone is just one base distant, this may be a read error. The genes are TRBV7-2 and TRBJ2-1; 9 bases are shared with TRBD2. The CDR3 is 16 residues long. From germline, CDR1 is SGHTA and CDR2 FQGNSA. Trimming removed 4 bases from V and 5 bases from J; junction bases left unmatched: 9. Here the CDR3 reads CASSSLGLARHNEQFF. The CDR3 DNA follows: TGTGCCAGCAGCTCCCTAGGACTAGCGAGACACAATGAGCAGTTCTTC.

This clonotype was picked up many times. The chain joins TRBV18 to TRBJ2-5; D assignment may be TRBD1 or TRBD2 (5 bases each). The germline V and J ends were trimmed by 5 bases and 1 base, with 17 bases remaining between them. CDR3 length equals 16 residues. CDR1 is KGHSH and CDR2 is LQKENI in the germline V gene. CDR3 nucleotides: TGTGCCAGCTCATTCACGGGACGGATATCCCAAGAGACCCAGTACTTC. Its protein is CASSFTGRISQETQYF.

This clonotype occurred many times. The rearrangement uses TRBV7-2 and TRBJ1-1, with D unclear. This CDR3 spans 11 amino acids. The germline CDR1 and CDR2 sequences are SGHTA and FQGNSA. V lost 4 bases, J lost 8 bases, and 8 bases lay in between. In nucleotides, the CDR3 is TGTGCCAGCAGCTCTCTCCCCGAAGCTTTCTTT. Translation: CASSSLPEAFF.

The chain recombines TRBV12-3 or TRBV12-4 with TRBJ2-1, with TRBD1 matching over 11 bases. V lost 5 bases to trimming and J lost 7 bases; unmatched junction nucleotides: 13. The CDR3 is 17 amino acids. The CDR3 DNA sequence: TGTGCCAGCAGTCCGCCGGACAGGGGGCGGTGGGAAAATGAGCAGTTCTTC. Its protein is CASSPPDRGRWENEQFF.

CDR3 sequence (DNA): TGTGCCAGCAGTTACACCTTTCCTAAACCAGGGAGCTCCTACAATGAGCAGTTCTTC. Amino acid sequence: CASSYTFPKPGSSYNEQFF. The genes are TRBV6-5 and TRBJ2-1; D may correspond to TRBD1 or TRBD2 (5 bases each). Germline V CDR1 and CDR2: MNHEY, SVGAGI. Between the trimmed V and J ends, which lost 2 bases and 0 bases, there was a span of 20 bases. There are 19 residues in the CDR3.

The table lists this clonotype with a few counts. The V call is TRBV18, the J call TRBJ2-1; 7 positions agree with TRBD1. There are 14 residues in the CDR3. The germline gives CDR1 KGHSH, CDR2 LQKENI. V shed 3 bases and J 3 bases; nucleotides not matched to a gene: 2. The CDR3 DNA is TGTGCCAGCTCACCGGGACAGAACTACAATGAGCAGTTCTTC. Protein sequence: CASSPGQNYNEQFF.

This clonotype has ten or more counts. The rearrangement joins TRBV28 to TRBJ1-4; D remains unclear. This CDR3 contains 13 residues. The V gene's germline CDR1 is MDHEN and CDR2 SYDVKM. Deletions cut 5 bases from V and 0 bases from J, with 4 bases between. The CDR3 DNA follows: TGTGCCAGCAGTCATCCAACTAATGAAAAACTGTTTTTT. This translates into CASSHPTNEKLFF.

The sample holds many counts of this clonotype. The chain links TRBV20-1 to TRBJ2-3; maybe TRBD2 (5 bases). This CDR3 has 13 residues. Trimming left V 2 bases short and J 1 base short, with 7 bases between. In germline, CDR1 is DFQATT, CDR2 SNEGSKA (reference sequence). The CDR3 spells CSARRRGTDTQYF. In DNA, the CDR3 is TGCAGTGCTAGAAGGCGGGGCACAGATACGCAGTATTTT.

This clonotype was picked up many times. The genes are TRBV7-2 and TRBJ1-2, with D hard to call. Germline values: CDR1 SGHTA, CDR2 FQGNSA. The CDR3 contains 13 residues. V was shortened by 2 bases and J by 8 bases, with 12 bases between the two germline ends. The CDR3 spells CASSLQIWMGYTF. The CDR3 DNA is TGTGCCAGCAGCTTACAGATATGGATGGGCTACACCTTC.

The chain links TRBV6-2 or TRBV6-3 to TRBJ2-1; D gene ambiguous. Trimming cost V 6 bases and J 4 bases, with 16 bases left between them. Germline values: CDR1 MNHEY, CDR2 SVGEGT. The CDR3 length is 15 residues. In nucleotides, the CDR3 is TGTGCCAGCAGGCGAGATAGGACCCCATACAATGAGCAGTTCTTC. Translation: CASRRDRTPYNEQFF.

This clonotype was seen repeatedly, ten times or more. The chain couples TRBV10-2 to TRBJ1-5; D not certain. The CDR3 contains 16 residues. Between the trimmed V and J ends, which lost 3 bases and 1 base, there was a span of 13 bases. The germline gives CDR1 WSHSY, CDR2 SAAADI. This CDR3 reads CASSDVLSGSNQPQHF. The CDR3 DNA is TGCGCCAGCAGTGATGTTCTTTCCGGAAGCAATCAGCCCCAGCATTTT.